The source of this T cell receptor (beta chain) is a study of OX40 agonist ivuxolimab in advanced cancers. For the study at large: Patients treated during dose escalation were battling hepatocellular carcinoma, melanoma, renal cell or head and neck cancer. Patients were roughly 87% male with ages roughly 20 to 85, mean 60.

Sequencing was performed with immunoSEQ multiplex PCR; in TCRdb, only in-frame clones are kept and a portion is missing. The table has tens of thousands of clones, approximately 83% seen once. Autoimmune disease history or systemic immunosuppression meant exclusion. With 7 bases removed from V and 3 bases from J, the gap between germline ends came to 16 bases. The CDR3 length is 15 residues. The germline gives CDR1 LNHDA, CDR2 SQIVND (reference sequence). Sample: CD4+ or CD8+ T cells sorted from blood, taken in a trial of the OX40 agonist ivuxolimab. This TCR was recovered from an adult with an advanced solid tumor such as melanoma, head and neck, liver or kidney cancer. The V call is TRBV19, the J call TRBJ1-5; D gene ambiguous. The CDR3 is CASTALSGSNQPQHF. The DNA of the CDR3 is TGTGCCAGTACCGCGCTTTCGGGATCCAATCAGCCCCAGCATTTT.